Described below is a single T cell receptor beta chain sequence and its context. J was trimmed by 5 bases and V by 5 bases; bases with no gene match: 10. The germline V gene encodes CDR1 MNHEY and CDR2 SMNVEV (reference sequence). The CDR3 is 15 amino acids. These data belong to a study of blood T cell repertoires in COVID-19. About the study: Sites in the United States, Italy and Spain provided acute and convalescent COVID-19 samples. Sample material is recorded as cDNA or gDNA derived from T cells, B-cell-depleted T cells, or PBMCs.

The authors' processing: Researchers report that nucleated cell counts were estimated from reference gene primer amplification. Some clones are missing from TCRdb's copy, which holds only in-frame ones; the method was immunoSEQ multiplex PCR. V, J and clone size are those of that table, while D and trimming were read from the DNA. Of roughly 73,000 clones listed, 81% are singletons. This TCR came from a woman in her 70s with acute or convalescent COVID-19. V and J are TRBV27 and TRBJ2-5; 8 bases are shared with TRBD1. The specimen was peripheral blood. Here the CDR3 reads CASSTRDRLGETQYF. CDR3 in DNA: TGTGCCAGCAGTACCCGGGACAGGTTGGGGGAGACCCAGTACTTC.